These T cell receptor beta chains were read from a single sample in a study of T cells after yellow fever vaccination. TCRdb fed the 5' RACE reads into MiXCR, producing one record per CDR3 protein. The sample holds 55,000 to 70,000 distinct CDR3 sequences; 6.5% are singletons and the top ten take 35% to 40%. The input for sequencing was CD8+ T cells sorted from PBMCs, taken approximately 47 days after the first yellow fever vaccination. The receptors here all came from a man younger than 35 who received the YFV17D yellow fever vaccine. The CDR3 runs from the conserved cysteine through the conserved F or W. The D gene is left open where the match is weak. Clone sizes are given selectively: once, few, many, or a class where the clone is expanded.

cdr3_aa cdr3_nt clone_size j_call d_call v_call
CASSLFSYNEQFF TGTGCCAGCAGTTTATTCTCCTACAATGAGCAGTTCTTC . TRBJ2-1 . TRBV27
CASSSGVGQETQYF TGTGCCAGCAGCTCAGGGGTAGGGCAAGAGACCCAGTACTTC few TRBJ2-5 . TRBV11-2
CASGLGRANEKLFF TGTGCTAGTGGTTTGGGCCGGGCTAATGAAAAACTGTTTTTT few TRBJ1-4 . TRBV12-5
CASSQDRGLGYGYTF TGCGCCAGCAGCCAAGATAGGGGTCTGGGCTATGGCTACACCTTC few TRBJ1-2 . TRBV4-3
CSAGQGENYGYTF TGCAGCGCCGGACAGGGCGAGAACTATGGCTACACCTTC . TRBJ1-2 TRBD1 TRBV29-1
CASSPGGGDYGYTF TGTGCCAGCAGCCCCGGAGGGGGCGACTATGGCTACACCTTC many TRBJ1-2 TRBD1 TRBV11-3
CASSRIRTETGELFF TGCGCCAGCAGCCGGATTCGGACAGAAACCGGGGAGCTGTTTTTT many TRBJ2-2 . TRBV4-1
CASSLALGGGELFF TGTGCCAGCAGCTTAGCGTTAGGGGGCGGGGAGCTGTTTTTT . TRBJ2-2 . TRBV7-2
CASSLEPGQGAGETQYF TGTGCCAGCAGCTTAGAACCGGGACAGGGGGCCGGAGAGACCCAGTACTTC . TRBJ2-5 TRBD1 TRBV7-9
CSAPGGANYEQYF TGCAGTGCTCCAGGGGGGGCAAACTACGAGCAGTACTTC many TRBJ2-7 . TRBV20-1
CAIKGAEGYEQYF TGTGCCATCAAGGGGGCTGAGGGGTACGAGCAGTACTTC many TRBJ2-7 TRBD1 TRBV10-3
CASSLGLVSSYNEQFF TGTGCCAGCAGTCTGGGACTAGTGAGCTCCTACAATGAGCAGTTCTTC many TRBJ2-1 TRBD2 TRBV27
CASSLGTGDEQFF TGCGCCAGCAGCCTAGGGACAGGGGATGAGCAGTTCTTC many TRBJ2-1 TRBD1 TRBV5-1
CASPDGGGELFF TGTGCCAGCCCCGACGGTGGGGGGGAGCTGTTTTTT many TRBJ2-2 . TRBV12-3/TRBV12-4
CSARGIGGNYGYTF TGCAGTGCTAGAGGAATTGGGGGGAACTATGGCTACACCTTC . TRBJ1-2 . TRBV20-1
CASSYSGASSYNEQFF TGTGCCAGCAGCTATAGCGGGGCGAGCTCCTACAATGAGCAGTTCTTC few TRBJ2-1 TRBD2 TRBV7-2
CASSQEGTGLDNEQFF TGCGCCAGCAGCCAAGAGGGGACCGGGTTAGACAATGAGCAGTTCTTC many TRBJ2-1 . TRBV4-1
CASSLGSRSSYNEQFF TGTGCCAGCAGCTTAGGATCTAGAAGCTCCTACAATGAGCAGTTCTTC . TRBJ2-1 . TRBV11-2
CASTVTIQNTDTQYF TGTGCCAGCACCGTCACTATACAGAACACAGATACGCAGTATTTT many TRBJ2-3 . TRBV7-8
CASSTGNHYEQYF TGCGCCAGCAGCACGGGGAACCACTACGAGCAGTACTTC few TRBJ2-7 . TRBV4-1
CASSLIYGTGSHGYTF TGTGCCAGCAGCCTAATATACGGGACAGGGTCCCACGGCTACACCTTC . TRBJ1-2 TRBD1 TRBV5-5
CASSLVGLVPGELFF TGTGCCAGCAGCTTAGTGGGACTAGTTCCCGGGGAGCTGTTTTTT few TRBJ2-2 TRBD2 TRBV7-9
CASSSNRESGANVLTF TGTGCCAGCAGTTCCAACAGGGAGTCTGGGGCCAACGTCCTGACTTTC . TRBJ2-6 . TRBV28
CASTTTGGRGPGGLREQYF TGCGCCAGCACCACAACAGGGGGAAGAGGCCCGGGGGGCCTCCGCGAGCAGTACTTC few TRBJ2-7 . TRBV5-1
CASSQVGGPADTQYF TGCGCCAGCAGCCAAGTGGGGGGCCCTGCAGATACGCAGTATTTT medium-sized TRBJ2-3 . TRBV4-3
CASSYGGGELFF TGTGCCAGCAGTTATGGTGGCGGGGAGCTGTTTTTT . TRBJ2-2 . TRBV6-5
CIARELAGGKDTQYF TGCATTGCTAGGGAATTAGCGGGGGGGAAAGATACGCAGTATTTT . TRBJ2-3 TRBD2 TRBV20-1
CASSNPGEETQYF TGTGCCAGTAGTAATCCAGGGGAAGAGACCCAGTACTTC few TRBJ2-5 . TRBV19
CASSVEGVRTDTQYF TGTGCCAGCAGCGTAGAAGGTGTTCGCACAGATACGCAGTATTTT few TRBJ2-3 . TRBV9
CSVGNRDRGREPDTQYF TGCAGCGTTGGGAACCGGGACAGGGGGCGCGAGCCAGATACGCAGTATTTT many TRBJ2-3 TRBD1 TRBV29-1
CASSPPPGESSYEQYF TGTGCCAGCAGCCCACCCCCAGGGGAGAGCTCCTACGAGCAGTACTTC many TRBJ2-7 . TRBV7-9
CASSAGLHPFDEQFF TGTGCCAGCAGTGCCGGACTGCACCCTTTCGATGAGCAGTTCTTC many TRBJ2-1 . TRBV27
CSVRARPNRSYEQYF TGCAGCGTTAGGGCCCGGCCAAACCGCTCCTACGAGCAGTACTTC many TRBJ2-7 . TRBV29-1
CASSPRTGVSYEQYF TGTGCCAGTAGTCCCCGGACGGGGGTAAGCTACGAGCAGTACTTC few TRBJ2-7 . TRBV19
CASSSPPGLEGNEQFF TGTGCCAGCAGCTCGCCCCCGGGACTAGAGGGCAATGAGCAGTTCTTC few TRBJ2-1 TRBD2 TRBV13
CASSSSTEAVGNTIYF TGTGCCAGCAGCTCCAGTACGGAAGCTGTAGGAAACACCATATATTTT many TRBJ1-3 . TRBV7-9
CASSSPQRGGETQYF TGTGCCAGCAGTTCCCCACAGCGGGGAGGGGAGACCCAGTACTTC many TRBJ2-5 TRBD2 TRBV6-5
CASSPLSRPARAQYF TGCGCCAGCAGCCCCCTCAGCAGGCCAGCGCGGGCCCAGTACTTC few TRBJ2-5 . TRBV4-1
CASSYSGDTGELFF TGTGCCAGCAGTTACTCAGGGGACACCGGGGAGCTGTTTTTT . TRBJ2-2 . TRBV6-2/TRBV6-3
CSVRTPATNEKLFF TGCAGCGTTAGGACCCCTGCAACTAATGAAAAACTGTTTTTT many TRBJ1-4 . TRBV29-1
CSSSVGVLGLVYQETQYF TGTTCCAGCAGCGTAGGGGTGCTGGGACTAGTGTACCAAGAGACCCAGTACTTC . TRBJ2-5 TRBD2 TRBV9
CASSSYPHSNQPQHF TGTGCCAGCAGCTCGTATCCCCATAGCAATCAGCCCCAGCATTTT . TRBJ1-5 . TRBV5-6
CASSLSETQYF TGTGCCAGCAGCTTGTCGGAGACCCAGTACTTC many TRBJ2-5 . TRBV5-6
CASSLGLQGQETQYF TGTGCCAGCAGCTTAGGTTTACAGGGCCAAGAGACCCAGTACTTC many TRBJ2-5 . TRBV11-3
CASRLGARETQYF TGTGCCAGCAGGCTTGGGGCGAGGGAGACCCAGTACTTC . TRBJ2-5 . TRBV5-5
CASSFSFTQGASEQFF TGTGCCAGCAGCTTTTCTTTTACACAGGGGGCGAGTGAGCAGTTCTTC many TRBJ2-1 TRBD1 TRBV5-5
CASSLDPDKNTDTQYF TGTGCCAGCAGCTTAGATCCCGACAAGAACACAGATACGCAGTATTTT many TRBJ2-3 . TRBV7-9
CASQEGIEETQYF TGTGCCAGCCAGGAGGGGATCGAAGAGACCCAGTACTTC few TRBJ2-5 . TRBV5-4
CASRRQGAYTEAFF TGTGCCAGCAGGAGACAGGGGGCGTACACTGAAGCTTTCTTT few TRBJ1-1 TRBD1 TRBV7-2
CATGLGAYDNEKLFF TGTGCCACGGGCTTGGGGGCGTATGACAATGAAAAACTGTTTTTT many TRBJ1-4 . TRBV6-1
CASGYRGDGYTF TGTGCCAGCGGGTACAGAGGGGATGGCTACACCTTC . TRBJ1-2 . TRBV6-5
CASSQVQRGRTGELFF TGTGCCAGCAGCCAAGTGCAGCGGGGTAGAACCGGGGAGCTGTTTTTT . TRBJ2-2 TRBD2 TRBV3-1
CASSIDKELNEQFF TGTGCCAGTAGTATCGACAAGGAACTCAATGAGCAGTTCTTC . TRBJ2-1 . TRBV19
CASSLAAGGRYEQYF TGTGCCAGCAGCTTGGCAGCGGGGGGGCGGTACGAGCAGTACTTC few TRBJ2-7 TRBD2 TRBV5-4